This T cell receptor beta chain appears in the sequencing data of a study of T cell responses to AZD1222 COVID-19 vaccine. Study-level points and caveats: Every sample of the repertoires postdated the peak T cell response.

TCRdb's copy holds only in-frame clones and misses some; the assay was immunoSEQ multiplex PCR. The table lists about 40,000 clones, around four fifths of them singletons, with under 20% in the top ten. This clone was found a few times. Antigen specificity is unknown. Second-dose groups at about 4 or about 12 weeks were pooled. This CDR3 has 14 residues. Trimming pared 2 bases from V and 7 bases from J, leaving 14 bases between. Germline assignment: CDR1 SGHTA and CDR2 FQGNSA. The gene calls are TRBV7-2 and TRBJ1-2; D call uncertain. This receptor was obtained from an adult who received the AZD1222 COVID-19 vaccine. The specimen was peripheral blood, collected 28 days after the second AZD1222 dose. The CDR3 nucleotides read TGTGCCAGCAGCTTAATCGGCACGTTCTCTGGCTACACCTTC. Translating it yields CASSLIGTFSGYTF.